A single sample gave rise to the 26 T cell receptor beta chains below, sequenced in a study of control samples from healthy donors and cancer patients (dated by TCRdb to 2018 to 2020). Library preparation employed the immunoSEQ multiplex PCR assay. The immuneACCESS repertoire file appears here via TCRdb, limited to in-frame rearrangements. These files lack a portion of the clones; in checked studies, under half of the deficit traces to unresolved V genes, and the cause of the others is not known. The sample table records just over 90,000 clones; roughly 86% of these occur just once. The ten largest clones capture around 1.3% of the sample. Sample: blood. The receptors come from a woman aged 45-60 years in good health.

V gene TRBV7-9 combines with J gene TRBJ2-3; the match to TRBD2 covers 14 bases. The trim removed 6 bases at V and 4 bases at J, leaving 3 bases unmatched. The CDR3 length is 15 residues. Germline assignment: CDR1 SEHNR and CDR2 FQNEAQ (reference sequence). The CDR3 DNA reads TGTGCCAGCAGAAGGGGACTAGCGGGAGCAGATACGCAGTATTTT. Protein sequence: CASRRGLAGADTQYF. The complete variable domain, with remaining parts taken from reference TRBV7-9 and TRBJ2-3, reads DTGVSQNPRHKITKRGQNVTFRCDPISEHNRLYWYRQTLGQGPEFLTYFQNEAQLEKSRLLSDRFSAERPKGSFSTLEIQRTEQGDSAMYLCASRRGLAGADTQYFGPGTRLTVL.

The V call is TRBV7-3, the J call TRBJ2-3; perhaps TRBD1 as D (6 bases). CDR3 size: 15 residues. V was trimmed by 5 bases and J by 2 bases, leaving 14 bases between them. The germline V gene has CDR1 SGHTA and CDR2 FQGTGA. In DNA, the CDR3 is TGTGCCAGCAGCACGAATCAGGGGTCCACAGATACGCAGTATTTT. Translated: CASSTNQGSTDTQYF.

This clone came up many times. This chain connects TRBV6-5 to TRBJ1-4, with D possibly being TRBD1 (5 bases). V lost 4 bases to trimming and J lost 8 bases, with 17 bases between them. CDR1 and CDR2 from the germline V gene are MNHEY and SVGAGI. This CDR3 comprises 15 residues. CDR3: CASSLSSGVGEKLFF. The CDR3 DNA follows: TGTGCCAGCAGTTTAAGTTCGGGGGTCGGAGAAAAACTGTTTTTT.

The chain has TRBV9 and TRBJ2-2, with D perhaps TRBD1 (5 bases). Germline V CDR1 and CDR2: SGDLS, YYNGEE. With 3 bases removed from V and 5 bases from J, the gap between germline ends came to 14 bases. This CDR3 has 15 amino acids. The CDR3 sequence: CASSAVPGNTGELFF. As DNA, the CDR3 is TGTGCCAGCAGCGCGGTCCCAGGGAATACCGGGGAGCTGTTTTTT.

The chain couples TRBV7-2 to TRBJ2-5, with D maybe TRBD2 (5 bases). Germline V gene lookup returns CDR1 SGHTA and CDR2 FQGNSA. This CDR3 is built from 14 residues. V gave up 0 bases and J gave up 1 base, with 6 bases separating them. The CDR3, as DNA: TGTGCCAGCAGCTTAGCAGGGAGCCAAGAGACCCAGTACTTC. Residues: CASSLAGSQETQYF.

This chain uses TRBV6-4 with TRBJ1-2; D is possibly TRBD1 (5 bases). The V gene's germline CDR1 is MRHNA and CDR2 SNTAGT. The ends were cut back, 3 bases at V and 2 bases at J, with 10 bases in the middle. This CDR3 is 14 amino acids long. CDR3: CASSEGPSNYGYTF. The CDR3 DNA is TGTGCCAGCAGTGAGGGACCTAGCAACTATGGCTACACCTTC.

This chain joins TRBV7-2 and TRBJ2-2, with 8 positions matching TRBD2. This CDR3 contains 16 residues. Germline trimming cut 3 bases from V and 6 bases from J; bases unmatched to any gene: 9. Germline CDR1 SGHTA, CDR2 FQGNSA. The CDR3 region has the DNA TGTGCCAGCAGCTTCAACCGAGGACTAGCAGCCGGGGAGCTGTTTTTT. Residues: CASSFNRGLAAGELFF.

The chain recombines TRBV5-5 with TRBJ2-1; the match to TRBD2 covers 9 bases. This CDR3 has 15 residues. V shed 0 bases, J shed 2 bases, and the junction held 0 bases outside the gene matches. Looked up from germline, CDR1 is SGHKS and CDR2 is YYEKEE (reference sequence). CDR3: CASSLGGGAYNEQFF. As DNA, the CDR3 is TGTGCCAGCAGCTTGGGCGGGGGGGCCTACAATGAGCAGTTCTTC.

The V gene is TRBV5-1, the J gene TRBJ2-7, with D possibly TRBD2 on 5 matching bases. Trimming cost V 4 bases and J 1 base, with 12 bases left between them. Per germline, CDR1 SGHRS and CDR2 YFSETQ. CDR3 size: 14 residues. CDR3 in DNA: TGCGCCAGCAGCCCGAGCGGAAATTCCTACGAGCAGTACTTC. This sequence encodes CASSPSGNSYEQYF. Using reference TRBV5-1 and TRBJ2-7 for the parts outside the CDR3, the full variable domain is KAGVTQTPRYLIKTRGQQVTLSCSPISGHRSVSWYQQTPGQGLQFLFEYFSETQRNKGNFPGRFSGRQFSNSRSEMNVSTLELGDSALYLCASSPSGNSYEQYFGPGTRLTVT.

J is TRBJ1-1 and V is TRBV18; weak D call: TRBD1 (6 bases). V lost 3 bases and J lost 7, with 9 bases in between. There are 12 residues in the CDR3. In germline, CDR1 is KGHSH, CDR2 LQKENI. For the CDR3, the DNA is TGTGCCAGCTCACCGCTACAGGGTGAAGCTTTCTTT. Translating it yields CASSPLQGEAFF. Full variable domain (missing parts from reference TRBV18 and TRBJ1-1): NAGVMQNPRHLVRRRGQEARLRCSPMKGHSHVYWYRQLPEEGLKFMVYLQKENIIDESGMPKERFSAEFPKEGPSILRIQQVVRGDSAAYFCASSPLQGEAFFGQGTRLTVV.

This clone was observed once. This CDR3 reads CASSLGGPNNEQFF. The DNA for the CDR3 is TGCGCCAGCAGCTTGGGGGGACCGAACAATGAGCAGTTCTTC. This chain connects TRBV5-1 to TRBJ2-1; D tentatively reads TRBD1 or TRBD2 (5 bases each). Germline V gene data show CDR1 as SGHRS and CDR2 as YFSETQ. The CDR3 loop spans 14 amino acids. The V end lost 0 bases, the J end lost 5 bases, and 9 bases lay between the germline ends.

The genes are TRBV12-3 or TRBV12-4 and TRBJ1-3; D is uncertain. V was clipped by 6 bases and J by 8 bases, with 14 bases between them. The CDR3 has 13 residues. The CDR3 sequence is CASSSAIGDTIYF. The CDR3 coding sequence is TGTGCCAGCAGCAGTGCAATTGGGGACACCATATATTTT.

Written as DNA, the CDR3 is TGTGCCAGCTCACCAGGGGTTCTAAACACTGAAGCTTTCTTT. Its translation is CASSPGVLNTEAFF. The chain is built from TRBV18 and TRBJ1-1; D remains ambiguous. The CDR3 is 14 residues long. Germline values: CDR1 KGHSH, CDR2 LQKENI. Trimming pared 2 bases from V and 2 bases from J, leaving 9 bases between.

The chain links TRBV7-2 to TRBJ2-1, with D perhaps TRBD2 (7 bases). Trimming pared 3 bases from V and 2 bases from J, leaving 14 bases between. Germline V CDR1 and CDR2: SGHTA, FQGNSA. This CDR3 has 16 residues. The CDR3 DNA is TGTGCCAGCAGCTTCGGGCGGGGGCAGCCCTACAATGAGCAGTTCTTC. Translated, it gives CASSFGRGQPYNEQFF.

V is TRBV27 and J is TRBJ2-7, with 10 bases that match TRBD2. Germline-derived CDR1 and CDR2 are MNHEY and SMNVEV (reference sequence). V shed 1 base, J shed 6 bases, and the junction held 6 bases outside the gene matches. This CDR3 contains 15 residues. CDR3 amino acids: CASSLYTSGTLEQYF. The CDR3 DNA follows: TGTGCCAGCAGTTTATACACTAGCGGGACCCTCGAGCAGTACTTC.

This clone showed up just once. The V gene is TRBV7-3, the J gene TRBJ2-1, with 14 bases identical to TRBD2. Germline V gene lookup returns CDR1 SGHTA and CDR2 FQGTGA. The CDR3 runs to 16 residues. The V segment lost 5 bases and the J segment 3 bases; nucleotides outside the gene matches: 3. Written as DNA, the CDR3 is TGTGCCAGCAGCGTTGGACTAGCGGGAGGCTACAATGAGCAGTTCTTC. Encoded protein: CASSVGLAGGYNEQFF.

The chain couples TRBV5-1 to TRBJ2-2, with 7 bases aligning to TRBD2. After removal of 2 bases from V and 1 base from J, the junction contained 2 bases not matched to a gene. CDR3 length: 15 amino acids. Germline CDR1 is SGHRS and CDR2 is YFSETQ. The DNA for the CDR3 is TGCGCCAGCAGCTTATCGGGAGGGAACACCGGGGAGCTGTTTTTT. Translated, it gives CASSLSGGNTGELFF.

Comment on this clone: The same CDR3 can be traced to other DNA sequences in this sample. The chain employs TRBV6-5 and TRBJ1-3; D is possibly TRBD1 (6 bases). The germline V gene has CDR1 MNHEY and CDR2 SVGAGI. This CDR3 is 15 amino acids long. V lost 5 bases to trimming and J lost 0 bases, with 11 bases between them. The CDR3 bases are TGTGCCAGCAGTCTGACAGGAAACTCTGGAAACACCATATATTTT. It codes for CASSLTGNSGNTIYF.

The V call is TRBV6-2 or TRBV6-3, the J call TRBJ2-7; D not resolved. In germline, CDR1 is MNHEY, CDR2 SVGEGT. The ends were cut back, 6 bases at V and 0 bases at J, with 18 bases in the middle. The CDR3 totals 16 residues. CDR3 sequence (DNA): TGTGCCAGCAGCCCCCCGTATGACGGCTTCTCCTACGAGCAGTACTTC. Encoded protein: CASSPPYDGFSYEQYF.

The CDR3 here is CASSFRGTGDTGELFF. CDR3 bases: TGTGCCAGCAGTTTTAGGGGGACAGGGGACACCGGGGAGCTGTTTTTT. This chain connects TRBV27 to TRBJ2-2; 10 nucleotides line up with TRBD1. The CDR3 extends over 16 amino acids. Trimming removed 3 bases from V and 3 bases from J; junction bases left unmatched: 4. Germline lookup yields CDR1 MNHEY and CDR2 SMNVEV (reference sequence).

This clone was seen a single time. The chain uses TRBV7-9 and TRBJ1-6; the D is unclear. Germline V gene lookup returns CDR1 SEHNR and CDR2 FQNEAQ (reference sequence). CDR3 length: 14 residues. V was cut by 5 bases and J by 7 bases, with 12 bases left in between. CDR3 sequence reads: CASSAPVGNSPLHF. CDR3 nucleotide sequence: TGTGCCAGCAGCGCCCCAGTGGGGAATTCACCCCTCCACTTT.

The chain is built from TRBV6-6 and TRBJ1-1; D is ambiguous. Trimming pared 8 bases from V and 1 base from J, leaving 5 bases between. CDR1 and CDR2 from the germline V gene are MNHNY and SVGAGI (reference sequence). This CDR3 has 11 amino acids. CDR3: CASRGNTEAFF. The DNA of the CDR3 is TGTGCCAGCCGGGGGAACACTGAAGCTTTCTTT.

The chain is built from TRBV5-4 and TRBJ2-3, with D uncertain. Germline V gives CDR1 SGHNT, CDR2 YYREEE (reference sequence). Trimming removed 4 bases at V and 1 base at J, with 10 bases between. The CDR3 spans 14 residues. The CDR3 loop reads CASSARRGTDTQYF. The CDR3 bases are TGTGCCAGCAGCGCGAGACGGGGCACAGATACGCAGTATTTT.

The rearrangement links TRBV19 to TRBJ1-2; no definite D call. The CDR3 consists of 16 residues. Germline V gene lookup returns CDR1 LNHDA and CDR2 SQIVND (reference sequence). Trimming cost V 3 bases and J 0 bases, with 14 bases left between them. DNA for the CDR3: TGTGCCAGTAGTATTTCCCCCAACAGAGCTAACTATGGCTACACCTTC. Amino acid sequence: CASSISPNRANYGYTF.

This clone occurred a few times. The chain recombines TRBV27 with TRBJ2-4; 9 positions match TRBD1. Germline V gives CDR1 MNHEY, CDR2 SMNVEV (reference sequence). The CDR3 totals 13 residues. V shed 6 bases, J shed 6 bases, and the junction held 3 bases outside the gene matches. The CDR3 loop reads CASSGQGINIQYF. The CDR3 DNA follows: TGTGCCAGCAGCGGACAGGGGATAAACATTCAGTACTTC.

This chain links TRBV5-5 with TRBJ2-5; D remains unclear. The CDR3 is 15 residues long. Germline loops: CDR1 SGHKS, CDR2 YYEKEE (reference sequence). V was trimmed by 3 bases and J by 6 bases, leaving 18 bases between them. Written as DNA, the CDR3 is TGTGCCAGCAGCTCGCAATTATTAAATGGCCAGACCCAGTACTTC. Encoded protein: CASSSQLLNGQTQYF. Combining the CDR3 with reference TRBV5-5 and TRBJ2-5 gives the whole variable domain DAGVTQSPTHLIKTRGQQVTLRCSPISGHKSVSWYQQVLGQGPQFIFQYYEKEERGRGNFPDRFSARQFPNYSSELNVNALLLGDSALYLCASSSQLLNGQTQYFGPGTRLLVL.